Reported below is one T cell receptor (beta chain). Its target is unknown. The data are from a study of cytomegalovirus exposure and HLA in healthy donors. Study observations and caveats: Reports state that TCR beta sequences accurately predicted most subjects' HLA-A and HLA-B alleles. Common viral pathogens were later found to be apparently linked to several of the most significant clusters. Later analysis demonstrated an association between a missense DCLRE1C variant and TCR beta V- and J-gene trimming.

PCR was performed using 60 Vbeta and 13 Jbeta primers. Assay: immunoSEQ multiplex PCR; the TCRdb copy retains only in-frame clones and omits some. The sample has under 200,000 clones, 80% seen once. The sample taken for sequencing was PBMCs. The receptor's source is a man aged 18 to 29 in good health and CMV-seropositive.

The CDR3, as DNA: TGTGCCAGCCGAGGGAGGGATGGCAATCAGCCCCAGCATTTT. Translating gives CASRGRDGNQPQHF. The chain carries TRBV4-2 and TRBJ1-5; D not resolved. The germline CDR1 and CDR2 sequences are LGHNA and YNFKEQ. CDR3 size: 14 residues. V was trimmed by 8 bases and J by 2 bases, leaving 13 bases between them.